This TCR beta chain was sequenced for a study of human CD4 T cells and Enterobacteriaceae. The study's findings and limits: Only same-donor CFSE-low culture sequences were used to infer reactivity.

Detection sensitivity for ex vivo total memory CD4+ was one cell in 200,000. Assay: immunoSEQ multiplex PCR; the TCRdb copy retains only in-frame clones and omits some. The sample has some 26,000 clones, roughly 80% seen once. Germline CDR1 is MDHEN and CDR2 is SYDVKM. The V end was cut by 6 bases, the J end by 7 bases, with 19 bases between. This CDR3 region has 15 residues. Comments on this clone: Its antigen is as yet unknown.

The memory gate held CD4+ cells that were not CD45RA+CCR7+CD95- naive cells, over 95% pure. Healthy donors' blood was sourced from blood donation centers in Switzerland. Positive selection with CD4 and CD14 microbeads isolated CD4+ T cells and monocytes. The receptor was derived from a human donor in good health. Sequencing was done on a sample of memory CD4+ T cells from blood. The chain couples TRBV28 to TRBJ1-5, with unresolved D. CDR3: CASSLSDWGRQPQHF. In DNA form, the CDR3 reads TGTGCCAGCAGCCTATCCGACTGGGGTAGGCAGCCCCAGCATTTT.